The 6 T cell receptor beta chains in this list originate from one sample, sequenced in a study of cytomegalovirus exposure and HLA in healthy donors. Some clones are missing from TCRdb's copy, which holds only in-frame ones; the method was immunoSEQ multiplex PCR. The data show 250,000 or so clones, with more than 75% seen just once and about 12% held by the top ten. Material: PBMCs. These receptors originate from a man aged 18 to 30 in good health and CMV-seropositive.

V is TRBV27 and J is TRBJ2-1; D is possibly TRBD2 (5 bases). This CDR3 has 15 amino acids. CDR1 and CDR2 from the germline V gene are MNHEY and SMNVEV (reference sequence). V was trimmed by 3 bases and J by 7 bases, leaving 16 bases between them. CDR3 sequence: CASSLDSPTVNEQFF. In DNA, the CDR3 is TGTGCCAGCAGTTTGGACTCACCGACGGTGAATGAGCAGTTCTTC.

The rearrangement uses TRBV27 and TRBJ2-2; no firm D call. V gave up 6 bases and J gave up 9 bases, with 14 bases separating them. The CDR3 is 13 residues long. CDR1 is MNHEY and CDR2 is SMNVEV in the germline V gene (reference sequence). CDR3 nucleotide sequence: TGTGCCAGCAGGGTGGGCGGTCACCGGGAGCTGTTTTTT. Amino acids: CASRVGGHRELFF.

A note on this clone: One junction end disagrees with the germline gene, perhaps due to a read error. This chain joins TRBV6-1 and TRBJ2-5, with TRBD2 matching over 13 bases. The CDR3 runs 12 residues. CDR1 is MNHNS, CDR2 SASEGT, per germline. The CDR3 here is CGTSGIAETQYF. CDR3 sequence (DNA): TGCGGGACTAGCGGGATCGCAGAGACCCAGTACTTC.

The genes are TRBV5-1 and TRBJ2-2, with D hard to call. The germline V gene has CDR1 SGHRS and CDR2 YFSETQ. Trimming removed 3 bases from V and 0 bases from J, with 9 bases in between. The CDR3 consists of 15 residues. For the CDR3, the DNA is TGCGCCAGCAGCTCGGACGGAACGAACACCGGGGAGCTGTTTTTT. As protein: CASSSDGTNTGELFF.

This chain joins TRBV5-1 and TRBJ2-5, with a weak D call TRBD2 (6 bases). Germline V gives CDR1 SGHRS, CDR2 YFSETQ. This CDR3 comprises 15 residues. V lost 0 bases, J lost 3 bases, and 12 bases lay in between. The CDR3 region has the DNA TGCGCCAGCAGCTTGGGGGGCGGGAAGGAAGAGACCCAGTACTTC. Translating gives CASSLGGGKEETQYF.

This clone was recorded a few times. This chain connects TRBV6-6 to TRBJ2-2; D gene uncertain. The V end was cut by 5 bases, the J end by 7 bases, with 14 bases between. Germline CDR1 reads MNHNY; CDR2 reads SVGAGI (reference sequence). The length of the CDR3 is 14 residues. CDR3 DNA sequence: TGTGCCAGCAGTCCCCGCCCCCTAGGCGGGGAGCTGTTTTTT. Its protein product is CASSPRPLGGELFF.